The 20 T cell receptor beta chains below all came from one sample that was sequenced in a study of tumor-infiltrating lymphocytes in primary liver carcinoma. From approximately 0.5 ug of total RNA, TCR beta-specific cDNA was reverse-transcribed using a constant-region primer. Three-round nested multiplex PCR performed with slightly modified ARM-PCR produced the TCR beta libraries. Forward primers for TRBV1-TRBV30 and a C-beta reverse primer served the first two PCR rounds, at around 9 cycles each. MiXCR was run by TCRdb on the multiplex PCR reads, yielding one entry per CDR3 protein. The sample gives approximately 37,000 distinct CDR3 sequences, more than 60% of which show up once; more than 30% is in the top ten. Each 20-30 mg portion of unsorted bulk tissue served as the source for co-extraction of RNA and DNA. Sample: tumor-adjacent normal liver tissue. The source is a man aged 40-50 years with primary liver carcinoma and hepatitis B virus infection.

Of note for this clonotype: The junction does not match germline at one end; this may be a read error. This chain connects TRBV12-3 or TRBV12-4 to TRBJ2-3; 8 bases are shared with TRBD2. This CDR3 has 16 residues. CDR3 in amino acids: CASSSCTSGSTDMQYF. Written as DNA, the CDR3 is TGTGCCAGCAGTTCATGTACTAGCGGTAGCACAGATATGCAGTATTTT.

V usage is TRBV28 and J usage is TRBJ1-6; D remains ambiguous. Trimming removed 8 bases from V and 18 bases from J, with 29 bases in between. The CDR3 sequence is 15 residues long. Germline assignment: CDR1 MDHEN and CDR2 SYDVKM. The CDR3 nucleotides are TGTGCCAGCGGTCCGTGGACTGATTATAATTCACCCTCCCACTTT. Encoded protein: CASGPWTDYNSPSHF.

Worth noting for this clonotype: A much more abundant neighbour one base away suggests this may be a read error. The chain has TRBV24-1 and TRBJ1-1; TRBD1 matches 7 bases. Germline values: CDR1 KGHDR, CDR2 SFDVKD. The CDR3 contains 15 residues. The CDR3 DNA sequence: TGTGCCACCAGTCGACAGGGCTTCGGGGTCAGTGAAGCTGTCTTT. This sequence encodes CATSRQGFGVSEAVF.

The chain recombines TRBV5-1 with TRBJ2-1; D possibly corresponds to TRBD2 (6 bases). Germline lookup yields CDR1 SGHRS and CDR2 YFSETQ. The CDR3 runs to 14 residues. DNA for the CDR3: TGCACGAGCAGCACCTTAGCGGCACACAATGAGCAGTTCTTC. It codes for CTSSTLAAHNEQFF. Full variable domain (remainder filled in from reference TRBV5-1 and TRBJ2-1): KAGVTQTPRYLIKTRGQQVTLSCSPISGHRSVSWYQQTPGQGLQFLFEYFSETQRNKGNFPGRFSGRQFSNSRSEMNVSTLELGDSALYLCTSSTLAAHNEQFFGPGTRLTVL.

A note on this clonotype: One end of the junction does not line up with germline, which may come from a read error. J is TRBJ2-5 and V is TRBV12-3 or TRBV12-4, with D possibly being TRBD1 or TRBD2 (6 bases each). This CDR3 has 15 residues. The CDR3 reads CASSLSPGALEAQYF. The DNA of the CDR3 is TGTGCCAGCAGTTTGAGTCCGGGGGCTCTCGAGGCCCAGTATTTC.

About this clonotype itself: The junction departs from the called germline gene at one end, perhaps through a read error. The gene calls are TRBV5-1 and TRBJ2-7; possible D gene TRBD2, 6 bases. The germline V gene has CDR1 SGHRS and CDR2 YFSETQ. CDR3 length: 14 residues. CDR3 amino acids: CAISLEPGGYEQYF. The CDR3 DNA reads TGCGCCATCAGCTTGGAGCCAGGAGGGTACGAACAGTACTTC.

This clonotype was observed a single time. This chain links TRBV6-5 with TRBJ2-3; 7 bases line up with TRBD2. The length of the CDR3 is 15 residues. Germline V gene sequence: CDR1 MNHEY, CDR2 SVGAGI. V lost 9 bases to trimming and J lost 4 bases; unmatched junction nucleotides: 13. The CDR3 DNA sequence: TGTGCCAGTAACCCAGGACTAGTGAGAGCAGATACGCAGTATTTT. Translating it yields CASNPGLVRADTQYF.

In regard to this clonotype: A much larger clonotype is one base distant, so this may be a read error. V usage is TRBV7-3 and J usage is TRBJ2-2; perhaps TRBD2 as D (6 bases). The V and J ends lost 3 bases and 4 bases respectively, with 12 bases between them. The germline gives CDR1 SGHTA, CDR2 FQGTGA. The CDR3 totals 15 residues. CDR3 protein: CASSFGTPITGELFF. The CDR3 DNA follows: TGTGCCAGCAGCTTCGGGACTCCGATCACCGGGGAGCTGTTTTTT.

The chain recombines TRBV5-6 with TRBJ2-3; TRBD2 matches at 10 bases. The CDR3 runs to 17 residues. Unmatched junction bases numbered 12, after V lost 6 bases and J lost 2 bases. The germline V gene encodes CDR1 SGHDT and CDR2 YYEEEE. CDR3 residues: CASNQNGLAEITDTQYF. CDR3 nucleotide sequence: TGTGCCAGCAACCAGAATGGACTAGCGGAGATCACAGATACGCAGTATTTT.

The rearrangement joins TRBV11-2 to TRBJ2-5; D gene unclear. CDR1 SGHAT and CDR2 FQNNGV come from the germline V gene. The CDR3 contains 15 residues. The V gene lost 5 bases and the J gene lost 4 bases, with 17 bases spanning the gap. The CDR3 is CASSPTRLVPETQYF. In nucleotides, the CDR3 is TGTGCCAGCAGCCCCACCAGGCTAGTCCCAGAGACCCAGTACTTC.

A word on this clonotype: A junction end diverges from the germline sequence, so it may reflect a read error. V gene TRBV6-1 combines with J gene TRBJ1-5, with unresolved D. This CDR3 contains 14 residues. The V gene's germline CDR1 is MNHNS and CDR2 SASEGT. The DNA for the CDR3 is TGTGTCAGCAGTCTACAGAGGGCCACTCGGCCCCAGCATTTT. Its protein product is CVSSLQRATRPQHF.

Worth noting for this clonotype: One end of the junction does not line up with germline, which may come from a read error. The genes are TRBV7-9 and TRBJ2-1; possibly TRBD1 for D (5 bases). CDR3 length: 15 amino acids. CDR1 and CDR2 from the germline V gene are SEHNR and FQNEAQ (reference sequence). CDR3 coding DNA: TGTGTCAGCAGTGACAGTTTACCCGAAAACAATGAGCACTTCTTC. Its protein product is CVSSDSLPENNEHFF.

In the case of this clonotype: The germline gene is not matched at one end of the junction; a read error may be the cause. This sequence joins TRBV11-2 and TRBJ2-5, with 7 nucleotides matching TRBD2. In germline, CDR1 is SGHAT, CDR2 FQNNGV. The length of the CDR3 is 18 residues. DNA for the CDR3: TGTGCCAGCAGCCCTAGCTCAATCCAGGGCGCTGGGCGGGAGACCCTGTACTTC. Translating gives CASSPSSIQGAGRETLYF.

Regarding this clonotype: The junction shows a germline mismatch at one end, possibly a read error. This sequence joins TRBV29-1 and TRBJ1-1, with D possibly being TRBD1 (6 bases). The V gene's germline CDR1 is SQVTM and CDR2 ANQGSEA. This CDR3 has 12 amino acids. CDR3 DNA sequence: TGCAGCGTGGAGGGGGATGTCACTGAACCTTTCTTT. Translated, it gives CSVEGDVTEPFF.

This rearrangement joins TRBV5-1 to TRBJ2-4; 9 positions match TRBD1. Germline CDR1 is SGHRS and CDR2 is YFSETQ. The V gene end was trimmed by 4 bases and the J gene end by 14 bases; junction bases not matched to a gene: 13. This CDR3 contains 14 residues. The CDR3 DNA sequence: TGCGCCAGCAGCCTCGCGGACAGGGGTAATTCCGAGTACTTC. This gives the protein CASSLADRGNSEYF. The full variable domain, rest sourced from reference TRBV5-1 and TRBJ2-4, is KAGVTQTPRYLIKTRGQQVTLSCSPISGHRSVSWYQQTPGQGLQFLFEYFSETQRNKGNFPGRFSGRQFSNSRSEMNVSTLELGDSALYLCASSLADRGNSEYFGAGTRLSVL.

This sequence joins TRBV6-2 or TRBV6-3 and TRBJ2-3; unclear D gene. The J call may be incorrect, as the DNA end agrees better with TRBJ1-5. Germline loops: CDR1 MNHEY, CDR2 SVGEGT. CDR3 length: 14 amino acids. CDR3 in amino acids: CASSYSTSTDMQHF. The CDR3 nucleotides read TGTGCCAGCAGTTACTCGACTAGCACAGATATGCAGCATTTT.

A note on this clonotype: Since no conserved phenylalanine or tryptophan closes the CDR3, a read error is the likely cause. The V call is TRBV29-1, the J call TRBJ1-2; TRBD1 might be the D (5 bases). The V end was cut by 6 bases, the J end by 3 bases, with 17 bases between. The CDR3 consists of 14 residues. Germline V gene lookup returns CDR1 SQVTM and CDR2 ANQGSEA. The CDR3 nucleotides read TGCAGCGTCCTTTTCCAGGGTCCTGACTATGGCTACACCATC. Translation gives CSVLFQGPDYGYTI.

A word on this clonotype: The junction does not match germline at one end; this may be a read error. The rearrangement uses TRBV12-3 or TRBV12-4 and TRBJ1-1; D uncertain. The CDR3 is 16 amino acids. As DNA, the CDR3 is TGTGCCAGCAGTCTGTTAACCCGGGCAGTGAACACTGAGGCTTTCTTC. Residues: CASSLLTRAVNTEAFF.

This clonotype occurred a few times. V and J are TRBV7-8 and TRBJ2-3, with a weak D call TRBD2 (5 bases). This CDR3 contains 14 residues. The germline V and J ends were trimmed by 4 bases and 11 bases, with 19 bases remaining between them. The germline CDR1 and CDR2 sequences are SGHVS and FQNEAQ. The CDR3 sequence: CASSSDWYEGMQYF. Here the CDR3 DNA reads TGTGCCAGCAGCTCCGATTGGTATGAGGGTATGCAGTATTTT.

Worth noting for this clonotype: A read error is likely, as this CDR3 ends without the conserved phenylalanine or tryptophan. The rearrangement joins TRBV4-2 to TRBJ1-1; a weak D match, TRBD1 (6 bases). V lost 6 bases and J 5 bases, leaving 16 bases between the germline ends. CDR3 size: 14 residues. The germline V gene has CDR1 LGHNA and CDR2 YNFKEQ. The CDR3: CASSQGNWETEAFS. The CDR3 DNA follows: TGTGCCAGCAGTCAGGGGAATTGGGAAACTGAAGCTTTCTCT.